Sequencing of this T cell receptor (beta chain) was carried out in a study of radiotherapy plus CTLA-4 blockade in lung cancer. Study context: Of all patients, around 20% responded objectively and 31% showed disease control. Findings and caveats of the study: Researchers report tumor-derived TCR clones expanding in blood after radiotherapy plus ipilimumab.

Notes on this clone: Antigen specificity is unknown.

The study gave focal radiation plus ipilimumab CTLA-4 blockade to patients with chemo-refractory metastatic non-small-cell lung cancer. Trimming left V 6 bases short and J 1 base short, with 12 bases between. Germline lookup yields CDR1 MDHEN and CDR2 SYDVKM. The CDR3 is 15 residues long. Assay: immunoSEQ multiplex PCR; the TCRdb copy retains only in-frame clones and omits some. The sample includes 20,000 or so clones, roughly 88% seen only once; the top ten take about a quarter. The clonotype originates from a human donor with non-small cell lung cancer whose response to radiotherapy plus ipilimumab could not be evaluated. The chain employs TRBV28 and TRBJ2-2; D is perhaps TRBD1 (6 bases). The sample consisted of peripheral blood, taken from a patient treated with radiotherapy plus ipilimumab. The CDR3 DNA reads TGTGCCAGCAGGGACGTGGGACAGAACACCGGGGAGCTGTTTTTT. It translates to CASRDVGQNTGELFF.